This is a list of T cell receptor beta chains from one sample in a study of T cell responses to AZD1222 COVID-19 vaccine. This table comes from immunoSEQ multiplex PCR, and its TCRdb copy is limited to in-frame clones, with some not included. This table holds over 120,000 clones. The sample was peripheral blood. The receptors shown here come from an adult in good health. CDR3s include the opening cysteine and the closing phenylalanine or tryptophan. The D gene is left open where the match is weak.

v_gene: TRBV5-1; j_gene: TRBJ1-5; d_gene: NA; len: 14; CDR3nt: TGCGCCAGCAGCTTGGAGCACCTGGGTCAGCCCCAGCATTTT; CDR3aa: CASSLEHLGQPQHF
v_gene: TRBV12-5; j_gene: TRBJ1-1; d_gene: NA; len: 16; CDR3nt: TGTGCTAGTGGTTTGGTACTAGGGAGTTCTGACACTGAAGCTTTCTTT; CDR3aa: CASGLVLGSSDTEAFF
v_gene: TRBV7-2; j_gene: TRBJ2-4; d_gene: NA; len: 13; CDR3nt: TGTGCCACCCCCCGAGGCAGCGCAAACATTCAGTACTTC; CDR3aa: CATPRGSANIQYF
v_gene: TRBV5-5; j_gene: TRBJ1-5; d_gene: TRBD1; len: 16; CDR3nt: TGTGCCAGCAGCTTGGTGGGCATGACAGGGGTCCAGCCCCAGCATTTT; CDR3aa: CASSLVGMTGVQPQHF
v_gene: TRBV6-1; j_gene: TRBJ1-1; d_gene: TRBD1; len: 15; CDR3nt: TGTGCCAGCAGCGAAGCACCGGGACAGGGCTTTGAAGCTTTCTTT; CDR3aa: CASSEAPGQGFEAFF
v_gene: TRBV6-6; j_gene: TRBJ1-4; d_gene: NA; len: 14; CDR3nt: TGTGCCAGCACCTCAAGGCTGCCGACTGAAAAACTGTTTTTT; CDR3aa: CASTSRLPTEKLFF
v_gene: TRBV7-3; j_gene: TRBJ1-2; d_gene: NA; len: 14; CDR3nt: TGTGCCAGCGCACCCAGGGGAACGGACTATGGCTACACCTTC; CDR3aa: CASAPRGTDYGYTF
v_gene: TRBV7-9; j_gene: TRBJ1-2; d_gene: TRBD1; len: 15; CDR3nt: TGTGCCAGCAGCGCAACTGCAGGGGGGGCCTATGGCTACACCTTC; CDR3aa: CASSATAGGAYGYTF
v_gene: TRBV15; j_gene: TRBJ2-1; d_gene: NA; len: 12; CDR3nt: TGTGCCACCAGCAGAGAGAACAATGAGCAGTTCTTC; CDR3aa: CATSRENNEQFF
v_gene: TRBV24-1; j_gene: TRBJ2-5; d_gene: TRBD1; len: 16; CDR3nt: TGTGCCACCAGTGACTCGGACAGGGGGCGAGGGGAGACCCAGTACTTC; CDR3aa: CATSDSDRGRGETQYF
v_gene: TRBV9; j_gene: TRBJ1-1; d_gene: NA; len: 13; CDR3nt: TGTGCCAGCAGCCCTCCGGGGGGGGTTCGAGCTTTCTTT; CDR3aa: CASSPPGGVRAFF
v_gene: TRBV5-1; j_gene: TRBJ2-3; d_gene: TRBD2; len: 16; CDR3nt: TGCGCCAGCAGCCCCCTAGCGGGGGGTTCATCAGATACGCAGTATTTT; CDR3aa: CASSPLAGGSSDTQYF
v_gene: TRBV3-1/TRBV3-2; j_gene: TRBJ1-2; d_gene: NA; len: 16; CDR3nt: TGTGCCAGCAGCCAAGTGGGGACGGACGCTAACTATGGCTACACCTTC; CDR3aa: CASSQVGTDANYGYTF
v_gene: TRBV7-8; j_gene: TRBJ1-5; d_gene: NA; len: 13; CDR3nt: TGTGCCAGCAGCTCCCTGGGCAGTCAGCCCCAGCATTTT; CDR3aa: CASSSLGSQPQHF
v_gene: TRBV6-5; j_gene: TRBJ1-6; d_gene: NA; len: 15; CDR3nt: TGTGCCAGCAGCGCCACAGGCATCTATAATTCACCCCTCCACTTT; CDR3aa: CASSATGIYNSPLHF
v_gene: TRBV29-1; j_gene: TRBJ1-1; d_gene: NA; len: 17; CDR3nt: TGCAGCGTTGAAGATCGAGGGTTTACAGGTTGGGGCACTGAAGCTTTCTTT; CDR3aa: CSVEDRGFTGWGTEAFF
v_gene: TRBV7-3; j_gene: TRBJ1-1; d_gene: TRBD1; len: 14; CDR3nt: TGTGCCAGCAGCGGACAGGGGCCTGGCACTGAAGCTTTCTTT; CDR3aa: CASSGQGPGTEAFF
v_gene: TRBV28; j_gene: TRBJ1-2; d_gene: NA; len: 15; CDR3nt: TGTGCCAGCAGTAGACCGGGGCCCGCTAACTATGGCTACACCTTC; CDR3aa: CASSRPGPANYGYTF
v_gene: TRBV5-6; j_gene: TRBJ2-3; d_gene: NA; len: 14; CDR3nt: TGTGCCAGCAGCTTGGGGCACAGCACAGATACGCAGTATTTT; CDR3aa: CASSLGHSTDTQYF
v_gene: TRBV29-1; j_gene: TRBJ1-1; d_gene: NA; len: 13; CDR3nt: TGCAGCGTTGAACAGGAGCCGAACACTGAAGCTTTCTTT; CDR3aa: CSVEQEPNTEAFF
v_gene: TRBV18; j_gene: TRBJ1-1; d_gene: NA; len: 16; CDR3nt: TGTGCCAGCTCACCACCGGGCAGGGGTCTGAACACTGAAGCTTTCTTT; CDR3aa: CASSPPGRGLNTEAFF
v_gene: TRBV12-3/TRBV12-4; j_gene: TRBJ1-2; d_gene: NA; len: 13; CDR3nt: TGTGCCAGCAGTTTATCTGAGACCTATGGCTACACCTTC; CDR3aa: CASSLSETYGYTF
v_gene: TRBV6-2/TRBV6-3; j_gene: TRBJ1-2; d_gene: TRBD1; len: 13; CDR3nt: TGTGCCAGCAGCTGGACAGGGGACTATGGCTACACCTTC; CDR3aa: CASSWTGDYGYTF
v_gene: TRBV6-1; j_gene: TRBJ2-2; d_gene: TRBD1; len: 16; CDR3nt: TGTGCCAGCAGTGAAGACCAGGGGGCGCGGACCGGGGAGCTGTTTTTT; CDR3aa: CASSEDQGARTGELFF
v_gene: TRBV24-1; j_gene: TRBJ2-3; d_gene: NA; len: 14; CDR3nt: TGTGCCACCAGTGCCCTGGCAGGGGCCGATACGCAGTATTTT; CDR3aa: CATSALAGADTQYF
v_gene: TRBV3-1/TRBV3-2; j_gene: TRBJ2-5; d_gene: TRBD2; len: 14; CDR3nt: TGTGCCAGCAGCCAAGGGCGCGGGGGAGAGACCCAGTACTTC; CDR3aa: CASSQGRGGETQYF
v_gene: TRBV12-3/TRBV12-4; j_gene: TRBJ1-2; d_gene: NA; len: 12; CDR3nt: TGTGCCAGCAGTTTCCGCCACTATGGCTACACCTTC; CDR3aa: CASSFRHYGYTF
v_gene: TRBV27; j_gene: TRBJ1-6; d_gene: TRBD1; len: 15; CDR3nt: TGTGCCAGCAGCCAGTTGCGGGACAGGCGATCACCCCTCCACTTT; CDR3aa: CASSQLRDRRSPLHF
v_gene: TRBV12-3/TRBV12-4; j_gene: TRBJ2-1; d_gene: NA; len: 13; CDR3nt: TGTGCCAGCAGTTTACCATACCCCAATGAGCAGTTCTTC; CDR3aa: CASSLPYPNEQFF
v_gene: TRBV12-3/TRBV12-4; j_gene: TRBJ1-1; d_gene: NA; len: 13; CDR3nt: TGTGCCAGCAGTTTCGGGGTACGGACTGAAGCTTTCTTT; CDR3aa: CASSFGVRTEAFF
v_gene: TRBV5-6; j_gene: TRBJ1-2; d_gene: TRBD1; len: 14; CDR3nt: TGTGCCAGCAGCTTGGGGGACAGCAACTATGGCTACACCTTC; CDR3aa: CASSLGDSNYGYTF
v_gene: TRBV19; j_gene: TRBJ1-5; d_gene: NA; len: 12; CDR3nt: TGTGCCAGTAGTACCCCTACAGGGCCCCAGCATTTT; CDR3aa: CASSTPTGPQHF
v_gene: TRBV5-1; j_gene: TRBJ1-2; d_gene: NA; len: 16; CDR3nt: TGCGCCAGCAGCCCCTATAACAGCATCATGGGGTATGGCTACACCTTC; CDR3aa: CASSPYNSIMGYGYTF
v_gene: TRBV11-2; j_gene: TRBJ2-3; d_gene: TRBD1; len: 15; CDR3nt: TGTGCCAGCAGCCCCCGGGACAGGGGGCGAGATACGCAGTATTTT; CDR3aa: CASSPRDRGRDTQYF
v_gene: TRBV30; j_gene: TRBJ1-1; d_gene: TRBD1; len: 13; CDR3nt: TGTGCCTGGGAGGGGACAGGGGGCATGGTAGCTTTCTTT; CDR3aa: CAWEGTGGMVAFF
v_gene: TRBV11-2; j_gene: TRBJ1-3; d_gene: NA; len: 11; CDR3nt: TGTGCCAGCAGCTTCGTGAGCACCATATATTTT; CDR3aa: CASSFVSTIYF
v_gene: TRBV2; j_gene: TRBJ2-1; d_gene: TRBD1; len: 16; CDR3nt: TGTGCCAGCAGTGAAGGAGACAGGGGGGGAAGGGATGAGCAGTTCTTC; CDR3aa: CASSEGDRGGRDEQFF
v_gene: TRBV3-1/TRBV3-2; j_gene: TRBJ2-5; d_gene: NA; len: 13; CDR3nt: TGTGCCAGCAGCCGGGAAAGAGGGGAGACCCAGTACTTC; CDR3aa: CASSRERGETQYF
v_gene: TRBV12-3/TRBV12-4; j_gene: TRBJ1-6; d_gene: NA; len: 12; CDR3nt: TGTGCCAGCAGTTGGGCAAATTCACCCCTCCACTTT; CDR3aa: CASSWANSPLHF
v_gene: TRBV27; j_gene: TRBJ1-2; d_gene: TRBD1; len: 14; CDR3nt: TGTGCCAGCAGTTTTGACAGGGCGGGCTATGGCTACACCTTC; CDR3aa: CASSFDRAGYGYTF
v_gene: TRBV6-2/TRBV6-3; j_gene: TRBJ1-2; d_gene: NA; len: 15; CDR3nt: TGTGCCAGCAGTTCGCCACTGGACGGTCACTATGGCTACACCTTC; CDR3aa: CASSSPLDGHYGYTF
v_gene: TRBV12-3/TRBV12-4; j_gene: TRBJ1-3; d_gene: NA; len: 13; CDR3nt: TGTGCCAGCACTCATTTGGGTGGAAACACCATATATTTT; CDR3aa: CASTHLGGNTIYF
v_gene: TRBV30; j_gene: TRBJ2-7; d_gene: NA; len: 12; CDR3nt: TGTGCCGGCGGAAGGGAGGCCTACGAGCAGTACTTC; CDR3aa: CAGGREAYEQYF
v_gene: TRBV6-6; j_gene: TRBJ1-4; d_gene: TRBD1; len: 16; CDR3nt: TGTGCCAGCAGTCAGCGACAGGGGCAGGCATTTAAGAAACTGTTTTTT; CDR3aa: CASSQRQGQAFKKLFF
v_gene: TRBV7-3; j_gene: TRBJ2-3; d_gene: NA; len: 16; CDR3nt: TGTGCCAGCAGCCCTCGGTCTGGGGTTAGCACAGATACGCAGTATTTT; CDR3aa: CASSPRSGVSTDTQYF
v_gene: TRBV3-1/TRBV3-2; j_gene: TRBJ2-7; d_gene: NA; len: 14; CDR3nt: TGTGCCAGCAGCCAAGTAGGGGTAGTCTACGAGCAGTACTTC; CDR3aa: CASSQVGVVYEQYF
v_gene: TRBV19; j_gene: TRBJ1-5; d_gene: TRBD1; len: 15; CDR3nt: TGTGCCAGTAGTACCACAGGGGGCGCCGGGCAGCCCCAGCATTTT; CDR3aa: CASSTTGGAGQPQHF
v_gene: TRBV6-1; j_gene: TRBJ2-1; d_gene: NA; len: 14; CDR3nt: TGTGCCAGCACCCAGGGATGGCCCGCCAATGAGCAGTTCTTC; CDR3aa: CASTQGWPANEQFF
v_gene: TRBV19; j_gene: TRBJ1-5; d_gene: NA; len: 14; CDR3nt: TGTGCCAGTACCGCGGGTCTTAGCAATCAGCCCCAGCATTTT; CDR3aa: CASTAGLSNQPQHF
v_gene: TRBV9; j_gene: TRBJ2-2; d_gene: NA; len: 16; CDR3nt: TGTGCCAGCAGCGCACTCCTCTTAGGGGGTTCCGGGGAGCTGTTTTTT; CDR3aa: CASSALLLGGSGELFF
v_gene: TRBV7-6; j_gene: TRBJ1-5; d_gene: TRBD1; len: 16; CDR3nt: TGTGCCAGCAGCCCCACCCCGGGACAGAGCAATCAGCCCCAGCATTTT; CDR3aa: CASSPTPGQSNQPQHF